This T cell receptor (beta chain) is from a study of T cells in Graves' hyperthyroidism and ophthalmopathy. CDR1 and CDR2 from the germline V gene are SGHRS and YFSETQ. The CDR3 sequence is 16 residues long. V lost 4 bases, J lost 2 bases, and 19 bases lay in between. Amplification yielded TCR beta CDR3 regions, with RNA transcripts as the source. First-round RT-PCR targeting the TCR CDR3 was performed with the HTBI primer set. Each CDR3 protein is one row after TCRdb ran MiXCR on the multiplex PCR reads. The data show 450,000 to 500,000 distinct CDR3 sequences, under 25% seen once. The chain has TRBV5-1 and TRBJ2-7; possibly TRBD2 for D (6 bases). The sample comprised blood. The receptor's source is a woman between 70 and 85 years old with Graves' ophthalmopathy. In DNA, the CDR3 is TGCGCCAGCAGCGGCCGGGATAGCGGCGCTACCTACGAGCAGTACTTC. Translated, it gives CASSGRDSGATYEQYF.